This TCR beta chain was captured in a study of blood T cell repertoires in COVID-19. Study-wide context: Collection of acute and convalescent COVID-19 samples took place in the United States, Italy and Spain. PBMCs, B-cell-depleted T cells, or T cells were the source of the cDNA or gDNA that made up the material.

This clone was found once. V lost 5 bases to trimming and J lost 3 bases; unmatched junction nucleotides: 3. The CDR3 covers 13 residues. The germline V gene encodes CDR1 LNHDA and CDR2 SQIVND (reference sequence). Authors' data handling: The assay estimated nucleated cells by amplifying reference gene primers. Only in-frame clones appear in the TCRdb table, and some are missing; sequencing was by immunoSEQ multiplex PCR. V and J calls and clone size follow that table, whereas D and trimming were derived from the DNA. The sample holds 80,000 to 100,000 clones, about 86% seen once. Sequencing input: peripheral blood. This clonotype was obtained from a woman in her sixties in a cohort sampled during active or convalescent COVID-19. This chain uses TRBV19 with TRBJ1-2, with 7 bases lining up with TRBD1. The CDR3 DNA reads as TGTGCCAGTAGTCTCGGGACAGACTATGGCTACACCTTC. This translates into CASSLGTDYGYTF.